The 32 T cell receptor beta chains in this list originate from one sample, sequenced in a study of blood T cell repertoires in COVID-19. Measured with immunoSEQ multiplex PCR; TCRdb has only the in-frame clones, and not every one. This table holds some 460,000 clones, about 85% found once. Sequenced sample: PBMCs or T cells enriched from blood (not recorded which). The source is a young woman with acute COVID-19.

The chain links TRBV7-3 to TRBJ2-1; D may be TRBD2 (6 bases). The CDR3 is 15 residues long. CDR1 and CDR2 from the germline V gene are SGHTA and FQGTGA. V dropped 5 bases and J dropped 2 bases, with 13 bases sitting between them. The DNA of the CDR3 is TGTGCCAGCAGCGAGCGGGCGGGTGCCTACAATGAGCAGTTCTTC. Translation gives CASSERAGAYNEQFF.

This chain connects TRBV5-4 to TRBJ2-7; the match to TRBD1 covers 11 bases. CDR1 is SGHNT and CDR2 is YYREEE in the germline V gene (reference sequence). Trimming cost V 4 bases and J 4 bases; bases outside gene matches: 7. The CDR3 consists of 15 residues. Here the CDR3 DNA reads TGTGCCAGCAGCCCGTGGACAGGGGGCACGTACGAGCAGTACTTC. It translates to CASSPWTGGTYEQYF.

The rearrangement joins TRBV4-1 to TRBJ1-1; D gene unclear. The germline V gene encodes CDR1 MGHRA and CDR2 YSYEKL. The V and J ends lost 4 bases and 1 base respectively, with 13 bases between them. The CDR3 contains 15 residues. CDR3 nucleotides: TGCGCCAGCAGCCCAGAACGGGTCTCGAACACTGAAGCTTTCTTT. Protein sequence: CASSPERVSNTEAFF.

The chain joins TRBV19 to TRBJ2-2, with D possibly being TRBD2 (6 bases). The germline CDR1 and CDR2 sequences are LNHDA and SQIVND (reference sequence). Trimming removed 7 bases from V and 4 bases from J, with 13 bases in between. This CDR3 is 14 amino acids long. The chain's CDR3 is CASTMGRSTGELFF. The CDR3 DNA reads as TGTGCCAGTACCATGGGGAGGTCCACCGGGGAGCTGTTTTTT.

The J gene is TRBJ1-1, the V gene TRBV7-8; no definite D call. Germline loops: CDR1 SGHVS, CDR2 FQNEAQ. This CDR3 region has 13 residues. V lost 0 bases to trimming and J lost 8 bases, with 10 bases between them. This CDR3 reads CASSLARNSEAFF. CDR3 DNA sequence: TGTGCCAGCAGCTTAGCGCGTAACAGCGAAGCTTTCTTT.

This clone was recorded once. V usage is TRBV5-1 and J usage is TRBJ1-1, with D possibly TRBD1 on 5 matching bases. The V and J ends lost 4 bases and 0 bases respectively, with 16 bases between them. Germline assignment: CDR1 SGHRS and CDR2 YFSETQ. This CDR3 is built from 16 residues. The CDR3 sequence: CASSGHMRQLNTEAFF. The CDR3 DNA sequence: TGCGCCAGCAGCGGTCATATGAGACAGTTGAACACTGAAGCTTTCTTT.

This rearrangement joins TRBV2 to TRBJ2-7; 8 nucleotides match TRBD2. The J segment lost 0 bases and the V segment lost 7 bases, leaving 5 bases of the junction unmatched. The CDR3 length is 14 residues. Germline V gene lookup returns CDR1 SNHLY and CDR2 FYNNEI. Written as DNA, the CDR3 is TGTGCCAGCAATGGCGGGGGGAGCTCCTACGAGCAGTACTTC. Its translation is CASNGGGSSYEQYF. The variable domain in full, with the rest retrieved from reference TRBV2 and TRBJ2-7, is EPEVTQTPSHQVTQMGQEVILRCVPISNHLYFYWYRQILGQKVEFLVSFYNNEISEKSEIFDDQFSVERPDGSNFTLKIRSTKLEDSAMYFCASNGGGSSYEQYFGPGTRLTVT.

This clone was seen once. CDR3 protein: CASSHFGTGNNSPLHF. The CDR3, as DNA: TGTGCCAGCAGCCACTTCGGGACAGGGAACAATTCACCCCTCCACTTT. This chain connects TRBV3-1 (or the pseudogene TRBV3-2) to TRBJ1-6, with 9 bases that match TRBD1. Trimming removed 3 bases from V and 7 bases from J; junction bases left unmatched: 7. There are 16 residues in the CDR3. Germline values: CDR1 LGHDT, CDR2 YNNKEL (reference sequence).

This clone has only a few counts. The V gene is TRBV28, the J gene TRBJ1-2; D not certain. V lost 5 bases, J lost 6 bases, and 7 bases lay in between. Germline CDR1 and CDR2: MDHEN and SYDVKM. The CDR3 covers 11 residues. The CDR3 DNA reads as TGTGCCAGCAGTATACAAGATGGCTACACCTTC. Its translation: CASSIQDGYTF.

V gene TRBV7-9 combines with J gene TRBJ2-1, with 13 nucleotides matching TRBD2. With 5 bases clipped from V and 7 bases from J, the junction kept 2 bases outside the gene matches. Germline V CDR1 and CDR2: SEHNR, FQNEAQ (reference sequence). CDR3 size: 14 residues. CDR3 sequence reads: CASSPLAGGNEQFF. The CDR3 nucleotides read TGTGCCAGCAGCCCACTAGCGGGGGGGAATGAGCAGTTCTTC.

With respect to this clone: This CDR3 is also generated by other DNA sequences in the sample. The genes are TRBV3-1 (or the pseudogene TRBV3-2) and TRBJ1-5, with D unresolved. The CDR3 is 14 residues long. Trimming removed 1 base from V and 4 bases from J, with 8 bases in between. Germline V gene sequence: CDR1 LGHDT, CDR2 YNNKEL (reference sequence). The CDR3: CASSQGRGNQPQHF. In DNA, the CDR3 is TGTGCCAGCAGCCAAGGTCGGGGAAATCAGCCCCAGCATTTT.

The V call is TRBV3-1 (or the pseudogene TRBV3-2), the J call TRBJ1-2; the match to TRBD1 covers 8 bases. With 0 bases clipped from V and 8 bases from J, the junction kept 5 bases outside the gene matches. Germline V gene lookup returns CDR1 LGHDT and CDR2 YNNKEL (reference sequence). The CDR3 has 14 amino acids. CDR3 nucleotide sequence: TGTGCCAGCAGCCAAGACGACAGGGGCAGAGGCTACACCTTC. It translates to CASSQDDRGRGYTF.

The genes are TRBV6-5 and TRBJ1-5; TRBD1 is a possible D gene (6 bases). This CDR3 is built from 14 residues. Germline V gene data show CDR1 as MNHEY and CDR2 as SVGAGI. V was pared by 6 bases and J by 5 bases, with 14 bases between. The CDR3 spells CASSLRGPHQPQHF. The CDR3 region has the DNA TGTGCCAGCAGCCTCAGGGGTCCACATCAGCCCCAGCATTTT.

The V call is TRBV19, the J call TRBJ1-1, with D hard to call. CDR1 is LNHDA, CDR2 SQIVND, per germline (reference sequence). V was shortened by 6 bases and J by 3 bases, with 17 bases between the two germline ends. This CDR3 region has 15 residues. This CDR3 is CASRSDRDAYTEAFF. The CDR3, as DNA: TGTGCCAGTAGATCGGACCGGGATGCCTACACTGAAGCTTTCTTT.

J is TRBJ2-2 and V is TRBV5-4; TRBD2 matches at 7 bases. Trimming took 0 bases from V and 4 from J; bases not matched to a gene: 3. This CDR3 is built from 15 residues. Germline CDR1 is SGHNT and CDR2 is YYREEE (reference sequence). The CDR3 region is CASSLEAGATGELFF. CDR3 DNA sequence: TGTGCCAGCAGCTTGGAGGCGGGAGCCACCGGGGAGCTGTTTTTT.

The rearrangement uses TRBV19 and TRBJ2-2; 10 nucleotides agree with TRBD1. V dropped 4 bases and J dropped 3; count of bases not matched to a gene: 2. CDR3 length: 15 amino acids. Germline assignment: CDR1 LNHDA and CDR2 SQIVND (reference sequence). CDR3 protein: CASSRGTGDTGELFF. The CDR3 DNA reads as TGTGCCAGTAGTAGGGGGACAGGGGACACCGGGGAGCTGTTTTTT. Drawing the rest from reference TRBV19 and TRBJ2-2, the complete variable domain is DGGITQSPKYLFRKEGQNVTLSCEQNLNHDAMYWYRQDPGQGLRLIYYSQIVNDFQKGDIAEGYSVSREKKESFPLTVTSAQKNPTAFYLCASSRGTGDTGELFFGEGSRLTVL.

The chain couples TRBV5-4 to TRBJ1-2, with TRBD1 matching 7 bases. The CDR3 sequence is 16 residues long. J gave up 6 bases and V 4 bases, and 15 bases lay outside the gene matches. Germline-derived CDR1 and CDR2 are SGHNT and YYREEE (reference sequence). CDR3 protein: CASSIGQAVNANGYTF. Written as DNA, the CDR3 is TGTGCCAGCAGCATCGGACAGGCGGTTAATGCTAATGGCTACACCTTC.

The chain links TRBV7-9 to TRBJ2-5; 8 bases align to TRBD1. The CDR3 loop spans 14 amino acids. In germline, CDR1 is SEHNR, CDR2 FQNEAQ (reference sequence). V lost 5 bases and J lost 7; bases outside the gene matches: 9. The CDR3 reads CASSVDRGSLTQYF. The CDR3 DNA follows: TGTGCCAGCAGCGTAGACAGGGGCTCTCTGACCCAGTACTTC.

The chain recombines TRBV28 with TRBJ2-3; no clear D. CDR3 length equals 14 residues. The V gene's germline CDR1 is MDHEN and CDR2 SYDVKM. V lost 3 bases, J lost 5 bases, and 12 bases lay in between. The CDR3 bases are TGTGCCAGCAGTTTCGTCAGGCGTGGAGATACGCAGTATTTT. Its translation is CASSFVRRGDTQYF. Full variable domain (missing parts from reference TRBV28 and TRBJ2-3): DVKVTQSSRYLVKRTGEKVFLECVQDMDHENMFWYRQDPGLGLRLIYFSYDVKMKEKGDIPEGYSVSREKKERFSLILESASTNQTSMYLCASSFVRRGDTQYFGPGTRLTVL.

The chain links TRBV7-2 to TRBJ2-3; 9 bases are a match to TRBD2. CDR3 length: 15 residues. The ends lost 7 bases at V and 3 bases at J; junction bases unmatched: 8. Germline lookup yields CDR1 SGHTA and CDR2 FQGNSA. The CDR3 sequence: CASTVSGSKTDTQYF. For the CDR3, the DNA is TGTGCCAGCACCGTTAGCGGGAGTAAAACAGATACGCAGTATTTT. Full variable domain (outside the CDR3, taken from reference TRBV7-2 and TRBJ2-3): GAGVSQSPSNKVTEKGKDVELRCDPISGHTALYWYRQSLGQGLEFLIYFQGNSAPDKSGLPSDRFSAERTGGSVSTLTIQRTQQEDSAVYLCASTVSGSKTDTQYFGPGTRLTVL.

The chain links TRBV13 to TRBJ2-5, with 10 bases matching TRBD1. Germline values: CDR1 PRHDT, CDR2 FYEKMQ (reference sequence). The junction had 5 bases not matched to a gene; V was cut back by 5 bases and J by 5 bases. The CDR3 is 14 amino acids. This CDR3 is CASSPRTGGETQYF. The CDR3 nucleotides read TGTGCCAGCAGCCCTCGGACAGGGGGGGAGACCCAGTACTTC.

The chain links TRBV14 to TRBJ1-6; no reliable D call. The V and J ends lost 2 bases and 5 bases respectively, with 7 bases between them. The CDR3 runs to 14 residues. Per germline, CDR1 SGHDN and CDR2 FVKESK. DNA of the CDR3: TGTGCCAGCAGCCAATTTCAGGATAATTCACCCCTCCACTTT. It translates to CASSQFQDNSPLHF.

This chain connects TRBV5-1 to TRBJ1-2; D is undetermined. Trimming shortened V by 0 bases and J by 7 bases, and 10 bases separated the two germline ends. In germline, CDR1 is SGHRS, CDR2 YFSETQ. This CDR3 spans 13 amino acids. The chain's CDR3 is CASSLDRVGGYTF. CDR3 DNA: TGCGCCAGCAGCTTGGATCGGGTAGGTGGCTACACCTTC.

This chain connects TRBV30 to TRBJ2-7, with a weak D call TRBD1 (7 bases). V lost 1 base and J 1 base, leaving 11 bases between the germline ends. CDR3 length: 14 amino acids. Germline V gene data show CDR1 as GTSNPN and CDR2 as SVGIG (reference sequence). CDR3 nucleotides: TGTGCCTGGAGTGCAGGGGGGTATTCCTACGAGCAGTACTTC. Translated: CAWSAGGYSYEQYF.

In this sample, this clone turned up once. CDR3 loop: CASSSSGGPTGELFF. For the CDR3, the DNA is TGCGCCAGCAGTTCAAGCGGGGGGCCGACCGGGGAGCTGTTTTTT. The rearrangement links TRBV5-1 to TRBJ2-2, with 9 bases fitting TRBD2. The CDR3 has 15 residues. V lost 5 bases and J lost 5; bases outside the gene matches: 7. Germline V CDR1 and CDR2: SGHRS, YFSETQ.

J is TRBJ1-2 and V is TRBV7-2, with TRBD1 identical over 7 bases. J gave up 0 bases and V 7 bases, and 17 bases lay outside the gene matches. Germline values: CDR1 SGHTA, CDR2 FQGNSA. The CDR3 runs to 18 residues. DNA for the CDR3: TGTGCCAGCACCCGCCCCGGACAGGTTCTCTTAGCTAACTATGGCTACACCTTC. It is translated as CASTRPGQVLLANYGYTF.

This chain joins TRBV5-1 and TRBJ1-2; 11 bases agree with TRBD1. The V and J ends lost 4 bases and 3 bases, in that order; junction bases with no gene match: 2. The CDR3 is 14 amino acids. CDR1 and CDR2 (germline): SGHRS, YFSETQ. The CDR3 here is CASSAGQGDYGYTF. The CDR3, as DNA: TGCGCCAGCAGCGCGGGACAGGGGGACTATGGCTACACCTTC.

The chain uses TRBV29-1 and TRBJ1-4; D is unclear. CDR3 size: 13 residues. V lost 7 bases and J 8 bases, leaving 17 bases between the germline ends. From germline, CDR1 is SQVTM and CDR2 ANQGSEA. CDR3 in DNA: TGCAGCGGTTCTAGTATACATTGCGAAAAACTGTTTTTT. It codes for CSGSSIHCEKLFF.

The chain uses TRBV6-1 and TRBJ1-1; perhaps TRBD1 as D (5 bases). This CDR3 region has 16 residues. Germline V gene sequence: CDR1 MNHNS, CDR2 SASEGT. V was shortened by 2 bases and J by 3 bases, with 16 bases between the two germline ends. In nucleotides, the CDR3 is TGTGCCAGCAGTGAACACGGACATCGAATAGACACTGAAGCTTTCTTT. This encodes CASSEHGHRIDTEAFF.

This chain connects TRBV7-2 to TRBJ1-5; TRBD1 might be the D (5 bases). Trimming pared 6 bases from V and 4 bases from J, leaving 16 bases between. Germline loops: CDR1 SGHTA, CDR2 FQGNSA. The CDR3 totals 15 residues. In DNA, the CDR3 is TGTGCCAGCAGAACTGGACAATATCTAAATCAGCCCCAGCATTTT. Translated, it gives CASRTGQYLNQPQHF.

V is TRBV2 and J is TRBJ2-5, with 10 bases fitting TRBD2. The V gene's germline CDR1 is SNHLY and CDR2 FYNNEI. This CDR3 contains 14 residues. The J segment lost 5 bases and the V segment lost 3 bases, leaving 3 bases of the junction unmatched. DNA of the CDR3: TGTGCCAGCAGTGAGTCTAGCGGGGGTGAGACCCAGTACTTC. This encodes CASSESSGGETQYF.

The chain uses TRBV5-1 and TRBJ1-2; 8 positions match TRBD1. J was trimmed by 1 base and V by 0 bases; bases with no gene match: 5. The germline V gene has CDR1 SGHRS and CDR2 YFSETQ. The CDR3 totals 16 residues. As DNA, the CDR3 is TGCGCCAGCAGCTTGGGAGGCGGACAGGGTAACTATGGCTACACCTTC. Amino acids: CASSLGGGQGNYGYTF.